This TCR beta chain is from a study of cytotoxic CD8 clonotypes in ibrutinib-treated CLL. Turning to the study itself: On average, over 80,000 productive rearrangements and about 280,000 productive templates per sample.

This CDR3 region has 12 residues. After removal of 9 bases from V and 1 base from J, the junction contained 2 bases not matched to a gene. The germline CDR1 and CDR2 sequences are LNHDA and SQIVND (reference sequence). Method: immunoSEQ multiplex PCR; TCRdb's copy keeps in-frame clones and lacks some. The data contain 20,000 to 30,000 clones, 65% to 80% of them singletons. Only a few counts were recorded for this clone. The input for sequencing was PBMCs, taken after 12 months of ibrutinib treatment. The sequence came from a human donor with chronic lymphocytic leukemia. The V gene is TRBV19, the J gene TRBJ1-1, with TRBD1 matching 7 bases. The CDR3 nucleotides read TGTGCCAGCAGGGGGAGGAACACTGAAGCTTTCTTT. Residues: CASRGRNTEAFF.